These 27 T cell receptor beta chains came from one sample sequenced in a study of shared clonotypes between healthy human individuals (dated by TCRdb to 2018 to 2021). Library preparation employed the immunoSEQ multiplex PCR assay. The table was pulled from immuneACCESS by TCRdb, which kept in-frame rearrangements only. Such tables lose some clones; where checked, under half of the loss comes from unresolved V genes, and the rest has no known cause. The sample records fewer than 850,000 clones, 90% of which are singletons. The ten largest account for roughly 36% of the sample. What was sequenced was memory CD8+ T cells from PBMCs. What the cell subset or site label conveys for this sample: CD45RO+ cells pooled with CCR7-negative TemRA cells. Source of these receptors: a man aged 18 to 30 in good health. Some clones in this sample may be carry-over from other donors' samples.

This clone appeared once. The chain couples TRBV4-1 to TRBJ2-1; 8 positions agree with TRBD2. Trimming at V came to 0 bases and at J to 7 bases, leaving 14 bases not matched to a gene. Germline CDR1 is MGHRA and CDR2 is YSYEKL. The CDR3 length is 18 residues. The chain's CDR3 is CASSQEVVAGPRRNEQFF. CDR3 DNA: TGCGCCAGCAGCCAAGAGGTAGTAGCGGGACCGCGGAGGAATGAGCAGTTCTTC.

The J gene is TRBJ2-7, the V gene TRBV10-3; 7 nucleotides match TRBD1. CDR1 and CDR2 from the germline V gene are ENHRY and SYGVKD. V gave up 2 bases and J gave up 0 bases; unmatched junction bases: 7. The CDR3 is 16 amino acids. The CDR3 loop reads CAISETGQQASYEQYF. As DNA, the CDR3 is TGTGCCATCAGTGAGACGGGACAGCAAGCCTCCTACGAGCAGTACTTC.

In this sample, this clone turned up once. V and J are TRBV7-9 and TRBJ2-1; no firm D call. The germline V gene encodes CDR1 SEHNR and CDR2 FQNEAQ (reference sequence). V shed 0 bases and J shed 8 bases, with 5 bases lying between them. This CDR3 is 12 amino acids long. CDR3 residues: CASSLAADEQFF. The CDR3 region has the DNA TGTGCCAGCAGCTTAGCGGCGGATGAGCAGTTCTTC.

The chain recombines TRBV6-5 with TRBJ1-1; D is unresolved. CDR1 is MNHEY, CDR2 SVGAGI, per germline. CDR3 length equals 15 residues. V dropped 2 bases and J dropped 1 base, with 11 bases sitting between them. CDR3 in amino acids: CASSYPKTGNTEAFF. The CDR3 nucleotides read TGTGCCAGCAGTTACCCGAAGACGGGGAACACTGAAGCTTTCTTT.

CDR3 region: CASRENGRDTIYF. In DNA form, the CDR3 reads TGTGCCAGCAGAGAGAACGGACGAGACACCATATATTTT. This chain connects TRBV7-6 to TRBJ1-3, with D unresolved. Trimming took off 6 bases at V and 8 bases at J, with 14 bases between the two ends. The CDR3 is 13 residues long. Per germline, CDR1 SGHVS and CDR2 FNYEAQ.

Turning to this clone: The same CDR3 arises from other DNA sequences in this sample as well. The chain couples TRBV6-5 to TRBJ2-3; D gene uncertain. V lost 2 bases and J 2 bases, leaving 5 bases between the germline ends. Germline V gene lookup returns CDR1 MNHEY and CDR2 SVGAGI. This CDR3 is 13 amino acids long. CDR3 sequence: CASSYGPTDTQYF. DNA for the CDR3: TGTGCCAGCAGTTACGGGCCCACAGATACGCAGTATTTT.

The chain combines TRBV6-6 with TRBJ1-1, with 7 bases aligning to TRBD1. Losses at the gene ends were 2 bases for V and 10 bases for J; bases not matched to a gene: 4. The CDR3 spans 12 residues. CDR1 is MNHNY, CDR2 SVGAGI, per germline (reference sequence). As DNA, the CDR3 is TGTGCCAGCAGTTACGCCACAGGGGCAGCTTTCTTT. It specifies CASSYATGAAFF.

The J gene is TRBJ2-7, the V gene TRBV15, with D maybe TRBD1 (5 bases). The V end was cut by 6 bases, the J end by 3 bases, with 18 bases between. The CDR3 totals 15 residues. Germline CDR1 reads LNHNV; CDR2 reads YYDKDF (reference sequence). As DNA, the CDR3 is TGTGCCACCAGGGAAGGGGCAGAACTCCGCTACGAGCAGTACTTC. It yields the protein CATREGAELRYEQYF.

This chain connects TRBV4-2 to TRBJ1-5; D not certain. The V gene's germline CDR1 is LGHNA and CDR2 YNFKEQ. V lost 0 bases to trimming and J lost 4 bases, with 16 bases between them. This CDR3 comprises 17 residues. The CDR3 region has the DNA TGTGCCAGCAGCCAAGAAGTGGCCCAAACAGTGAATCAGCCCCAGCATTTT. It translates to CASSQEVAQTVNQPQHF.

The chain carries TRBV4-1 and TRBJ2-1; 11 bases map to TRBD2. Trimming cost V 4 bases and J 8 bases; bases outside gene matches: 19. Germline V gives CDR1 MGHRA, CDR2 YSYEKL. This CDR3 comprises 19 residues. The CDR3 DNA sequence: TGCGCCAGCAGCCTAAAAGATACTAGGAGTAGCGGGAGGGCCTATGAGCAGTTCTTC. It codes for CASSLKDTRSSGRAYEQFF.

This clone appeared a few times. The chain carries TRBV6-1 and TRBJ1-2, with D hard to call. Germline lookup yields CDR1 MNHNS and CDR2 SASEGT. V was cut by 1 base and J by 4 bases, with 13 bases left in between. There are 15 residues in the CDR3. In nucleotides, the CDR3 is TGTGCCAGCAGTGAAGAGAAGGGCCGGGGCTATGGCTACACCTTC. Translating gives CASSEEKGRGYGYTF.

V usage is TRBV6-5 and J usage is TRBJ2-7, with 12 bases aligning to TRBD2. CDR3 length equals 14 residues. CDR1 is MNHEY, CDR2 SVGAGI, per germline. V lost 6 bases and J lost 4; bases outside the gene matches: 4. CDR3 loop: CASSASGRGYEQYF. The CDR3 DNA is TGTGCCAGCAGCGCTAGCGGGAGGGGGTACGAGCAGTACTTC.

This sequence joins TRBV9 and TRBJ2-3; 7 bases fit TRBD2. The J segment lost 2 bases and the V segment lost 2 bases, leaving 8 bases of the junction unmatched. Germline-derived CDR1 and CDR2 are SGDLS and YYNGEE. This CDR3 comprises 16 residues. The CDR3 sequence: CASSVGRGGTTDTQYF. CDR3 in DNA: TGTGCCAGCAGCGTGGGGAGGGGAGGGACCACAGATACGCAGTATTTT.

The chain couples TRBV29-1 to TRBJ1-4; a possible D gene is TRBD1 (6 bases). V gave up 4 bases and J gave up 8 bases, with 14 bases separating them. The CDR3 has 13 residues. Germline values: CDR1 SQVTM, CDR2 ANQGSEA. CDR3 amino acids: CSVVSGRGEKLFF. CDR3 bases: TGCAGCGTTGTTTCCGGGAGGGGGGAAAAACTGTTTTTT.

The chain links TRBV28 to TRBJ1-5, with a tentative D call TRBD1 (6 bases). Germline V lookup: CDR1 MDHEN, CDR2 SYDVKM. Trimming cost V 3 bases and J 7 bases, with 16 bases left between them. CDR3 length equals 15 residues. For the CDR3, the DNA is TGTGCCAGCAGTTTTGGGGGGGGCGCAAAACAGCCCCAGCATTTT. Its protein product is CASSFGGGAKQPQHF.

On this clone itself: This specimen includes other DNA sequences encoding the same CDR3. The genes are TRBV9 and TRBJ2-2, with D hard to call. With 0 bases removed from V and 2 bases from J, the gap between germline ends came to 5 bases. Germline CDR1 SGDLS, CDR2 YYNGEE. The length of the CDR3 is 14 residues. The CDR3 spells CASSVDGNTGELFF. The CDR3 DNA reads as TGTGCCAGCAGCGTAGATGGCAACACCGGGGAGCTGTTTTTT.

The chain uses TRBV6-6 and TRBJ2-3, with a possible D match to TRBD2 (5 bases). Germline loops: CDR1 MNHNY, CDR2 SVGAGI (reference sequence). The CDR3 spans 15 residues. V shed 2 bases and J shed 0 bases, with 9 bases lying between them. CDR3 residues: CASSYRAASTDTQYF. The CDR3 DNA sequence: TGTGCCAGCAGTTACAGAGCGGCTAGCACAGATACGCAGTATTTT.

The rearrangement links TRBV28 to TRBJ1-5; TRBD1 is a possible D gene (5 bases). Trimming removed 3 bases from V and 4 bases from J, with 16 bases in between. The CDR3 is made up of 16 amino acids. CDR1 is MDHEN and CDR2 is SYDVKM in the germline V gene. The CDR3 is CASSFVLRTRNQPQHF. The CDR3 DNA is TGTGCCAGCAGTTTTGTCTTGCGGACAAGAAATCAGCCCCAGCATTTT.

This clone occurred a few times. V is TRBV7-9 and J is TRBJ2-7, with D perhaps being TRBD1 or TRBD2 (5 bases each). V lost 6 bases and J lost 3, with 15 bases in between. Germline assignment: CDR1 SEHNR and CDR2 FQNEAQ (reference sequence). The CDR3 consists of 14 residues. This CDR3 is CASRPGTAFYEQYF. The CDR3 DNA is TGTGCCAGCAGACCCGGGACCGCTTTCTACGAGCAGTACTTC.

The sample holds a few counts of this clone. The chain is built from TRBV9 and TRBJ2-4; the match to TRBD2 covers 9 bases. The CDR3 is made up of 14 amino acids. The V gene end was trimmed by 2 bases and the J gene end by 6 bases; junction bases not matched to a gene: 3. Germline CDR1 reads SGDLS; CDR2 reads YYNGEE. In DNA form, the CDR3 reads TGTGCCAGCAGCGTTAGCGGGAGTGGAAACATTCAGTACTTC. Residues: CASSVSGSGNIQYF.

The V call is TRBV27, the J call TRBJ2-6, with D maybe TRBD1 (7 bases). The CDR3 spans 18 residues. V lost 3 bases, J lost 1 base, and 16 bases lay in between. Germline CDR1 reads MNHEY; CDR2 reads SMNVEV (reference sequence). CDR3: CASSFSGGIGSGANVLTF. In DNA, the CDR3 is TGTGCCAGCAGTTTCTCAGGGGGGATAGGGTCTGGGGCCAACGTCCTGACTTTC.

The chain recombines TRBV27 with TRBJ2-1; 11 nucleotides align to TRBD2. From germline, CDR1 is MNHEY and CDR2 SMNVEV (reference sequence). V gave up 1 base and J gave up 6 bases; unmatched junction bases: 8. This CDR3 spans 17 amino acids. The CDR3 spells CASSLFPWTSGFNEQFF. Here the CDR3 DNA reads TGTGCCAGCAGTTTATTCCCTTGGACTAGCGGGTTCAATGAGCAGTTCTTC.

CDR3 coding DNA: TGTGCCAGCAGTAAGCGGGAGCGAGCCAATGAGCAGTTCTTC. Translated, it gives CASSKRERANEQFF. This chain uses TRBV6-5 with TRBJ2-1, with 8 bases fitting TRBD2. This CDR3 spans 14 amino acids. J gave up 6 bases and V 5 bases, and 6 bases lay outside the gene matches. CDR1 and CDR2 from the germline V gene are MNHEY and SVGAGI.

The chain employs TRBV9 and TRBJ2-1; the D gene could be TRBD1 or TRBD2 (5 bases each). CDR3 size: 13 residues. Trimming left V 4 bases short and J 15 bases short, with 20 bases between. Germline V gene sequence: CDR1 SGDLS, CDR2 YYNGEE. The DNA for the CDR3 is TGTGCCAGCAGCCCTCGGCTAGTAGGGGACCGGTTCTTC. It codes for CASSPRLVGDRFF.

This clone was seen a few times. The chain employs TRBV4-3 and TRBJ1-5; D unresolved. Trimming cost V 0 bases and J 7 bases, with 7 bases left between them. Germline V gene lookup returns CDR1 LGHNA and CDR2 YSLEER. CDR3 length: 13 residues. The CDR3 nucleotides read TGCGCCAGCAGCCAAGATTCATGGCAGCCCCAGCATTTT. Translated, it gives CASSQDSWQPQHF.

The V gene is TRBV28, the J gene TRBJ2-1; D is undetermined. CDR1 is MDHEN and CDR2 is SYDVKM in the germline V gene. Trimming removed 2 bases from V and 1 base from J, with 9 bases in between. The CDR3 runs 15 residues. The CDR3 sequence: CASSLATSSYNEQFF. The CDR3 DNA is TGTGCCAGCAGTTTAGCGACCTCTTCCTACAATGAGCAGTTCTTC.

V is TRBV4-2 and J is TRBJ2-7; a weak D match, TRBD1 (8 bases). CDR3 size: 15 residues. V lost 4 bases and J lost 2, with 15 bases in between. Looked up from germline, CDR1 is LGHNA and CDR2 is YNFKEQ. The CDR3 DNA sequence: TGTGCCAGCAGCCGGTGGACAGGGACTACCTACGAGCAGTACTTC. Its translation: CASSRWTGTTYEQYF.